This T cell receptor beta chain was found in a study of CD8 T cells in Susac syndrome. With random hexamers, reverse transcription was performed on about 0.5 to 1 ug of RNA. MiXCR was run by TCRdb on the immunoSEQ multiplex PCR reads, yielding one entry per CDR3 protein. The table shows fewer than 250,000 distinct CDR3 sequences, with over 85% occurring only once. Sequencing targeted TCR beta in blood CD8+ and CD4+ T cells. Healthy donors were controls matched for age and sex. While CD8+ and CD4+ T cells were isolated negatively, TEMRA cells were enriched by FACS. Sequenced input: CD4+ T cells from PBMCs. The clonotype originates from a human donor in good health.

CDR3 sequence (DNA): TGTGCCACCAGTCCTCGGCGGGACTTCCAAGAGACCCAGTACTTC. Protein sequence: CATSPRRDFQETQYF. The rearrangement joins TRBV15 to TRBJ2-5, with D possibly matching TRBD2 (6 bases). Germline V gene data show CDR1 as LNHNV and CDR2 as YYDKDF (reference sequence). This CDR3 is built from 15 residues. V was shortened by 6 bases and J by 1 base, with 15 bases between the two germline ends. Supplemented by reference TRBV15 and TRBJ2-5, the full variable domain reads DAMVIQNPRYQVTQFGKPVTLSCSQTLNHNVMYWYQQKSSQAPKLLFHYYDKDFNNEADTPDNFQSRRPNTSFCFLDIRSPGLGDTAMYLCATSPRRDFQETQYFGPGTRLLVL.